This section outlines one T cell receptor beta chain sequence together with its context. The target of this receptor is not known. No much larger clonotype is one base removed from it; base qualities were not supplied. Libraries were prepared through the immunoSEQ multiplex PCR assay. For the multiplex PCR, a mixture combining 60 forward primers for TCR Vbeta segments and 13 reverse primers for TCR Jbeta segments was used. Amplification of the CDR3 region of rearranged TCR beta genes was performed with a multiplex PCR assay on genomic DNA. On the Illumina HiSeq System, the amplified TCR beta libraries were sequenced as 87-base-pair reads. Per the original workflow: A later analysis counted about 76 million unique TCR beta chains across the 666 repertoires, and 10 million to 11 million of these chains were shared by at least two donors. A nearest-neighbor algorithm error-corrected the raw reads and collapsed the reads into unique sequences, merging closely related sequences to remove PCR and sequencing errors. V, D and J gene segments were assigned by aligning CDR3 sequences to IMGT reference sequences. For a sequence to be retained, a match of at least six nucleotides to both a V gene segment and a J gene segment was required. Rearrangements were called productive when the CDR3 lacked stop codons and stayed in frame with V and J; all others were non-productive. CDR3 was defined by IMGT convention, running from the second conserved V-encoded cysteine to the conserved J-encoded phenylalanine. Sequences without an unambiguous match to a single V gene segment were excluded from the earlier analysis of about 600 of the donors. An earlier analysis of some 610 of the donors called V segments functional above 56.7% productive rearrangements and segregating when the between-donor standard deviation exceeded 5%. A statistical classification framework was developed to diagnose cytomegalovirus status using the catalog of TCR beta chain sequences. In a later analysis, V and J genes were assigned by comparing TCR nucleotide sequences against IMGT/GENE-DB human TR gene sequences. A later analysis assigned CDR3 sequences and most-parsimonious VDJ recombination scenarios with the TCRdist pipeline. A later analysis defined each TCR beta chain by its CDR3 amino acid sequence plus V-gene family, and excluded reads lacking a unique V-gene family. To address suspected cross-contamination and a sequencing artifact, a later analysis removed a few hundred highly shared, low-generation-probability nucleotide sequences. A later analysis calculated a clonal expansion index for each public chain from normalized within-repertoire ranks of inferred template counts. Generation probabilities in a later analysis came from a VDJ recombination model fitted to out-of-frame rearrangements, and those results were checked against IGoR. In a later analysis, hypergeometric tests were used to score TCR-TCR, TCR-HLA and TCR-CMV co-occurrence, with a repertoire-size bias correction applied to TCR pairs. A later analysis estimated false discovery rates by permuting HLA or CMV assignments 20 times. In a later analysis, co-occurring TCRs were grouped using DBSCAN, with TCRdist sequence similarity added in when clustering inside HLA-allele-positive subsets. Repertoires with fewer than 30,000 or more than 120,000 public chains were left out of co-occurrence clustering, as were a few repertoires with anomalous nucleotide sharing. In its TCRdb copy, this immuneACCESS table keeps in-frame sequences only and misses some clones. Where compared with another copy, unresolved V genes explain less than half of these, and the others have no known cause. For V, J and clone size, that table is used; D and trimming come from the DNA. Within this sample are 150,000 to 200,000 clones, with 80% to 85% of them counted one time only. The ten most abundant clones make up roughly 2% of the sample.

The cohort was made up of under 800 healthy bone marrow donors. At the time of sampling, every cohort member was nominally healthy, though immune exposures that went unrecorded were likely present. The donor tested CMV seronegative, placing the donor among the 300 to 450 seronegative members of the cohort. Each donor provided a peripheral blood sample, and peripheral blood mononuclear cells were used for TCR beta sequencing. Genomic DNA was extracted from the blood cell samples with the Qiagen DNeasy Blood Extraction Kit. The sample originates from a study of cytomegalovirus exposure and HLA in healthy donors (dated by TCRdb to about 2017). At the level of the whole study: An earlier analysis of roughly 500 of the donors reported 250 to 300 Gb of sequence data and 95 million to 120 million unique TCR beta sequences obtained from roughly 170 million T cells. About 320 gigabases of sequencing data and tens of millions of unique TCR sequences were included in an early release covering roughly 600 HLA-typed donors. Of the roughly 400 genotyped donors, 65% to 90% fell in the genetic ancestry cluster associated with self-reported Caucasian donors. The study aimed to test whether signatures of past pathogen exposure could be identified by cataloging public T cell receptors. The T cell repertoires of some 700 subjects were profiled by immunosequencing and related to cytomegalovirus serostatus. Along with the roughly 700-subject first cohort, a separate validation cohort of over a hundred different subjects was used. High-throughput TCR immunosequencing, statistical association of individual TCRs with disease status, and machine learning were combined to predict cytomegalovirus infection status. A later analysis re-examined previously published TCR beta repertoires from around 670 donors and added high-resolution HLA genotyping to investigate patterns of TCR occurrence. Rather than using new phenotypic data, the later analysis identified candidate immune exposures from TCR beta sequences and from how often those sequences occurred across donors. In an earlier analysis of 587 of the donors, high-throughput TCR beta sequencing was used to judge whether each TCR beta V gene segment behaved as functional or pseudogenic. Donor age, sex, ethnicity and CMV serostatus were collected together with the repertoire data. A later genetic analysis took genome-wide SNP genotypes for 398 of the 666 donors and used that subset as a discovery cohort. All discovery cohort repertoires had been generated on a single sequencing platform. HLA typing covered class I and class II loci at four-digit resolution. The number of donors typed differed by locus, with about 620-630 for A, B, C, DRB1 and DQB1, 522 for DQA1, over 600 for DPA1, and around 460 for DPB1. Because of strong linkage in the cohort, roughly five DR-DQ haplotypes were treated as single units for association and clustering. Among almost 400 genotyped donors of the cohort, an average of around 240,000 unique TCR beta nucleotide sequences were sequenced per donor, about a sixth of them non-productive. The paper's findings and limits, for the study overall: A total of some 180 TCR beta chains were listed by the study as associated with cytomegalovirus. In a later genetic analysis, fewer N-insertions in productive TCRs were reported among donors in an Asian-associated ancestry cluster than the roughly 710-donor mean. Presence/absence analyses assumed roughly uniform sequencing depth across donors, an assumption that may not hold. Some IMGT-functional V segments, including TRBV6-2 and TRBV6-3, could not be distinguished by the 87-base-pair reads and were therefore excluded. According to a later analysis, TCR association rates differed among HLA loci, with DRB1 alleles showing the most associated TCRs and HLA-C alleles showing the fewest. According to the authors, the approach could potentially be generalized to other disease states and immunological phenotypes. In vitro tests confirmed that a few of the cytomegalovirus-associated TCR beta chains recognize cytomegalovirus antigens. In a later analysis, several top co-occurrence clusters were reported to appear linked to parvovirus B19, influenza, CMV and Epstein-Barr virus. Broadly in line with IMGT annotations, most TCR beta V segments showed up in productive rearrangements about 87% or about 30% of the time in an earlier analysis of under 700 of the donors. In a later analysis, some 18,000 TCR beta sequences were associated with specific HLA alleles at a false discovery rate of 0.05. HLA typing was unavailable for some donors at each locus, so association tests used only the typed subset. In both the original and validation cohorts, the classifier was reported to diagnose cytomegalovirus status with high specificity and sensitivity. The sequencing pipeline was judged likely to have produced a cluster of highly shared sequence variants as a technical artifact. A further reported finding was that TCR beta sequences accurately predicted the HLA-A and HLA-B alleles for most subjects in the first cohort. Immune exposure information for the cohort was limited to CMV serostatus. Only TCR beta chains were sequenced in this cohort, and the absence of alpha or paired-chain data limited detectable features. Linkage disequilibrium might explain the correlated functional status among segregating V segments, but an unknown experimental factor could not be excluded. When HLA alleles, especially DR and DQ, strongly co-occurred, TCR associations were difficult to assign to individual alleles. V-gene and J-gene trimming of TCR beta chains was associated with a missense DCLRE1C variant in a later genetic analysis, and the association was replicated in an independent cohort. In a later analysis, HLA-associated TCR beta chains showed more clonal expansion and lower generation probabilities than non-associated chains that were equally common. While some public TCRs were present in many individuals, most TCR sequences turned up only very rarely across donors. According to a later analysis, most CMV-associated TCR beta chains appeared to be HLA-restricted, and the HLA associations seemed to be driven largely by CMV exposure. Because counts were too low, some 16 rarely observed V segments, including chromosome 9 orphons, were excluded from the earlier analysis of around 590 of the donors.

The CDR1 and CDR2 encoded by the germline V gene are SGHRS and YFSETQ. From cysteine to phenylalanine, the CDR3 is 15 amino acids long. This entry keeps only the CDR3 DNA: 45 bases, framed from base 1. V gives up 0 bases and J gives up 7 bases, and the segment between their germline ends measures 13 bases. The clonotype originates from a woman in her 30s in good health and CMV-seronegative. The source material was PBMCs. The chain couples TRBV5-1 to TRBJ2-2; TRBD1 is a possible D gene, resting on 7 matching bases. CDR3 reads: CASSLAAGGGGELFF. The DNA is TGCGCCAGCAGCTTGGCCGCAGGGGGAGGCGGGGAGCTGTTTTTT.